This T cell receptor (beta chain) appears in the sequencing data of a study of T cell changes during pregnancy in multiple sclerosis. CDR1 and CDR2 from the germline V gene are MNHEY and SVGAGI. The CDR3 runs to 16 residues. Trimming at V came to 2 bases and at J to 4 bases, leaving 7 bases not matched to a gene. The repertoire was sequenced with immunoSEQ multiplex PCR; TCRdb's copy has only in-frame clones and lacks some. This table holds 50,000 to 75,000 clones, over 90% found once. This receptor was identified in a female donor with multiple sclerosis, enrolled in a pregnancy study. This sample comprised CD8+ T cells from peripheral blood mononuclear cells, obtained in the third trimester of pregnancy. The chain is built from TRBV6-5 and TRBJ2-1, with 8 bases aligning to TRBD2. CDR3 in DNA: TGTGCCAGCAGTTACGATAACGGGAGGGGATACAATGAGCAGTTCTTC. It is translated as CASSYDNGRGYNEQFF.